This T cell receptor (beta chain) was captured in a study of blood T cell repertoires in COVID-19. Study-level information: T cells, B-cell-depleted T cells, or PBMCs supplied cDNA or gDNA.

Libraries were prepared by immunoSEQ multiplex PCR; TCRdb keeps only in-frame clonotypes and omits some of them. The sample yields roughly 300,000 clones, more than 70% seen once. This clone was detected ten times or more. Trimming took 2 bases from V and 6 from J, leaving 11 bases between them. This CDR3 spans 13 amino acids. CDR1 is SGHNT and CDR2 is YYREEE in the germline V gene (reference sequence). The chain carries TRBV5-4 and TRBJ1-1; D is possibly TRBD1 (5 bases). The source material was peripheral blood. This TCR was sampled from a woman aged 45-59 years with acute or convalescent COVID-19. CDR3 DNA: TGTGCCAGCAGCTTATTGCAGGGCCCTGAAGCTTTCTTT. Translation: CASSLLQGPEAFF.